Presented here are 16 T cell receptor beta chains from one specimen sequenced in a study of regulatory T cells in long-lasting Graves disease. Assembly of TCR beta libraries relied on iRepertoire HTBI primers together with Arm-PCR of CDR3 regions. TCRdb re-derived calls from the multiplex PCR reads in MiXCR, one entry per CDR3 protein. The sample contains roughly 520,000 distinct CDR3 sequences, 12% of which appear only once. Indicated time point: newly diagnosed GD, antithyroid drugs for less than 3 months. PBMCs were the source of the RNA used for TCR sequencing. The sample was also reused in another study, on T cells in Graves' hyperthyroidism and ophthalmopathy.

Sequenced here: peripheral blood mononuclear cells (PBMCs), sampled at new diagnosis, from a patient treated with antithyroid drugs. These receptor sequences come from a woman in her thirties with Graves disease.

The table lists this clonotype with many counts. The gene calls are TRBV9 and TRBJ1-6; 9 positions agree with TRBD1. J was trimmed by 9 bases and V by 4 bases; bases with no gene match: 11. The CDR3 sequence is 16 residues long. Germline CDR1 SGDLS, CDR2 YYNGEE. CDR3 amino acids: CASSPYPGQGSSPLHF. CDR3 in DNA: TGTGCCAGCAGCCCATACCCCGGACAGGGGAGTTCACCCCTCCACTTT.

This clonotype was detected ten times or more. The DNA of the CDR3 is TGTGCCAGCAGCCCCATGGCTGGAAACACCATATATTTT. As protein: CASSPMAGNTIYF. The chain is built from TRBV11-2 and TRBJ1-3; D remains unclear. The V end lost 5 bases, the J end lost 2 bases, and 7 bases lay between the germline ends. Germline assignment: CDR1 SGHAT and CDR2 FQNNGV. The CDR3 is 13 residues long.

This clonotype was counted at least ten times. The chain uses TRBV29-1 and TRBJ2-1; TRBD1 might be the D (6 bases). V was trimmed by 4 bases and J by 4 bases, leaving 11 bases between them. Germline V gives CDR1 SQVTM, CDR2 ANQGSEA. The length of the CDR3 is 13 residues. CDR3 sequence reads: CSVAQGLYNEQFF. The DNA of the CDR3 is TGCAGCGTTGCCCAGGGGTTATACAATGAGCAGTTCTTC.

V is TRBV20-1 and J is TRBJ1-2; D is undetermined. V lost 0 bases and J lost 4, with 12 bases in between. From germline, CDR1 is DFQATT and CDR2 SNEGSKA (reference sequence). The CDR3 has 14 residues. The CDR3 DNA reads TGCAGTGCTAGAGATAAACAGACGACCTATGGCTACACCTTC. Its translation: CSARDKQTTYGYTF.

The sample holds many counts of this clonotype. The rearrangement joins TRBV13 to TRBJ1-1; no clear D gene. The CDR3 has 14 residues. Trimming took 3 bases from V and 10 from J, leaving 18 bases between them. CDR1 is PRHDT and CDR2 is FYEKMQ in the germline V gene (reference sequence). This chain's CDR3 is CASSFGTVPWGAFF. CDR3 DNA sequence: TGTGCCAGCAGCTTCGGTACAGTCCCATGGGGAGCTTTCTTT.

This clonotype has ten or more counts. The chain joins TRBV5-5 to TRBJ2-5, with D perhaps matching TRBD1 (5 bases). CDR3 size: 15 residues. Between the trimmed V and J ends, which lost 4 bases and 5 bases, there was a span of 18 bases. CDR1 and CDR2 from the germline V gene are SGHKS and YYEKEE (reference sequence). The CDR3 loop reads CASSPYAGKGETQYF. CDR3 nucleotide sequence: TGTGCCAGCAGCCCTTATGCAGGGAAAGGGGAGACCCAGTACTTC.

This clonotype was observed a handful of times. A much larger clone lies a single base off, so this may be a read error. The chain uses TRBV30 and TRBJ1-5; perhaps TRBD1 as D (5 bases). Per the germline V gene, CDR1 is GTSNPN and CDR2 is SVGIG (reference sequence). The CDR3 runs to 13 residues. V shed 0 bases and J shed 7 bases, with 10 bases lying between them. Here the CDR3 DNA reads TGTGCCTGGAGTGTAGGGGCGCACCAGCCCCAGCATTTT. Protein: CAWSVGAHQPQHF.

This clonotype was found many times. The CDR3 nucleotides read TGCGCCAGCAGCCGAGGGGGTGCGAACACTGAAGCTTTCTTT. Amino acid sequence: CASSRGGANTEAFF. The chain employs TRBV5-1 and TRBJ1-1; D may be TRBD1 (6 bases). Trimming left V 4 bases short and J 1 base short, with 11 bases between. The CDR3 is 14 amino acids. The germline CDR1 and CDR2 sequences are SGHRS and YFSETQ.

This chain connects TRBV6-1 to TRBJ1-1, with D possibly TRBD1 on 6 matching bases. The germline V gene has CDR1 MNHNS and CDR2 SASEGT. The germline V and J ends were trimmed by 7 bases and 1 base, with 25 bases remaining between them. The CDR3 is made up of 18 amino acids. The CDR3 spells CASNTQRQAVGENTEAFF. The CDR3 nucleotides are TGTGCCAGCAACACCCAACGACAGGCTGTTGGGGAGAACACTGAAGCTTTCTTT.

V and J are TRBV28 and TRBJ2-7, with 8 bases lining up with TRBD2. The CDR3 is 17 amino acids. The germline CDR1 and CDR2 sequences are MDHEN and SYDVKM. V was clipped by 2 bases and J by 0 bases; unmatched bases: 9. As DNA, the CDR3 is TGTGCCAGCAGTTTACCCCTGGACAGCGGGAGCTCCTACGAGCAGTACTTC. As protein: CASSLPLDSGSSYEQYF.

This clonotype has a count of ten or more. The rearrangement uses TRBV7-7 and TRBJ2-5, with D possibly TRBD1 on 6 matching bases. Germline V gives CDR1 SSHAT, CDR2 FNYEAQ (reference sequence). This CDR3 region has 13 residues. The germline V and J ends were trimmed by 6 bases and 9 bases, with 17 bases remaining between them. This chain's CDR3 is CASSETVQGAQYF. CDR3 nucleotides: TGTGCCAGCAGTGAAACTGTACAGGGCGCCCAGTACTTC. The whole variable domain, filled in from reference TRBV7-7 and TRBJ2-5, reads GAGVSQSPRYKVTKRGQDVTLRCDPISSHATLYWYQQALGQGPEFLTYFNYEAQPDKSGLPSDRFSAERPEGSISTLTIQRTEQRDSAMYRCASSETVQGAQYFGPGTRLLVL.

Notes on this clonotype: This may be a read error, as it is one base from a much larger clone. V and J are TRBV20-1 and TRBJ1-1; D possibly corresponds to TRBD1 (6 bases). This CDR3 is built from 12 residues. In germline, CDR1 is DFQATT, CDR2 SNEGSKA (reference sequence). The CDR3 here is CSTRGGYTEAFF. In DNA, the CDR3 is TGCAGTACTAGAGGGGGGTATACTGAAGCTTTCTTT.

This clonotype was seen ten or more times. The chain couples TRBV7-8 to TRBJ1-1, with 7 bases that match TRBD1. The V gene's germline CDR1 is SGHVS and CDR2 FQNEAQ. The CDR3 is 15 amino acids. The V segment lost 5 bases and the J segment 0 bases; nucleotides outside the gene matches: 6. The CDR3 nucleotides read TGTGCCAGCAGCCCGGGGACAGTCATGAACACTGAAGCTTTCTTT. Protein product: CASSPGTVMNTEAFF.

This clonotype was found many times. The V gene is TRBV2, the J gene TRBJ1-4; D is ambiguous. Per germline, CDR1 SNHLY and CDR2 FYNNEI. V was shortened by 3 bases and J by 14 bases, with 19 bases between the two germline ends. The CDR3 has 14 amino acids. The CDR3 reads CASSEIGLRQGLFF. In DNA, the CDR3 is TGTGCCAGCAGTGAGATTGGGCTGCGGCAAGGGCTGTTTTTT.

On this clonotype itself: Just one base apart from a much larger clone, this may be a read error. For the CDR3, the DNA is TGTGCCAGCTCAACCCCGGTCAGGACAGATACGCAGTATTTT. This codes for CASSTPVRTDTQYF. The rearrangement joins TRBV18 to TRBJ2-3; D is uncertain. The CDR3 runs 14 residues. Trimming removed 5 bases at V and 3 bases at J, with 12 bases between. Germline V gives CDR1 KGHSH, CDR2 LQKENI.

CDR3 residues: CASSYSPDKPQHF. The CDR3 DNA is TGTGCCAGCAGTTACTCTCCCGACAAGCCCCAGCATTTT. V and J are TRBV6-9 and TRBJ1-5; D is undetermined. With 3 bases removed from V and 8 bases from J, the gap between germline ends came to 11 bases. This CDR3 region has 13 residues. Germline CDR1 is MNHGY and CDR2 is SVAAGI.